The subject of this entry is one TCR beta chain. This specimen belongs to a study of blood T cell repertoires in COVID-19. The method was immunoSEQ multiplex PCR; TCRdb's version includes in-frame clones alone and lacks a portion of them. The sample lists 390,000 or so clones, 80% to 90% occurring once. Germline-derived CDR1 and CDR2 are KGHSH and LQKENI. The V end was cut by 0 bases, the J end by 4 bases, with 9 bases between. The CDR3 is made up of 14 amino acids. The rearrangement uses TRBV18 and TRBJ1-2, with D maybe TRBD1 (5 bases). What was sequenced was peripheral blood. The clonotype originates from a woman in her 30s with COVID-19, enrolled during active disease. CDR3 loop: CASSPPTAPYGYTF. Written as DNA, the CDR3 is TGTGCCAGCTCACCACCGACAGCTCCCTATGGCTACACCTTC.